Presented here are 24 T cell receptor beta chains from one specimen sequenced in a study of blood T cells in healthy people across ages. Combining a sample-barcoded 5' primer with a J-beta primer mix, a second PCR ran for 7 to 11 cycles. Via MiXCR, TCRdb re-called the 5' RACE reads, giving one row per CDR3 protein. The repertoire holds some 900,000 distinct CDR3 sequences, with roughly 43% as singletons. The sample taken for sequencing was blood. Receptor source: a man aged 30 to 39 in good health.

Note on this clonotype: A read error may be the cause here, since a much bigger clone is one base away. This sequence joins TRBV4-2 and TRBJ2-1; possible D gene TRBD2, 5 bases. The DNA end lines up better with TRBJ2-7; the J call may be wrong. The CDR3 covers 17 residues. Germline values: CDR1 LGHNA, CDR2 YNFKEQ. This CDR3 reads CASSQFTEESSYNEQYF. CDR3 sequence (DNA): TGTGCCAGCAGCCAATTTACGGAGGAAAGCTCCTACAATGAGCAGTACTTC.

Many counts were recorded for this clonotype. The chain is built from TRBV4-1 and TRBJ2-3; D possibly corresponds to TRBD2 (6 bases). Germline lookup yields CDR1 MGHRA and CDR2 YSYEKL. This CDR3 is 13 amino acids long. V gave up 5 bases and J gave up 2 bases, with 8 bases separating them. The CDR3 loop reads CASSTGDTDTQYF. In nucleotides, the CDR3 is TGCGCCAGCAGCACGGGGGACACAGATACGCAGTATTTT.

This clonotype was observed at least ten times. The genes are TRBV6-2 or TRBV6-3 and TRBJ2-3; D possibly uses TRBD1 or TRBD2 (7 bases each). Germline V gene lookup returns CDR1 MNHEY and CDR2 SVGEGT. V was cut by 5 bases and J by 3 bases, with 15 bases left in between. The CDR3 length is 15 residues. In DNA form, the CDR3 reads TGTGCCAGCAGTCCCTCAGGGGGGGCGACAGATACGCAGTATTTT. Protein product: CASSPSGGATDTQYF.

This clonotype was observed once. The rearrangement joins TRBV28 to TRBJ2-5; D possibly matches TRBD1 or TRBD2 (5 bases each). Germline CDR1 and CDR2: MDHEN and SYDVKM. Trimming removed 6 bases from V and 5 bases from J, with 13 bases in between. The CDR3 has 13 residues. CDR3 nucleotide sequence: TGTGCCAGCAGCACCATGGGGACCGAGACCCAGTACTTC. Translating it yields CASSTMGTETQYF.

This clonotype was observed a few times. The DNA of the CDR3 is TGTGCCAGCAAAGGGCTCCGATCCAATGAGCAGTTCTTC. This gives the protein CASKGLRSNEQFF. The chain recombines TRBV12-3 or TRBV12-4 with TRBJ2-1; D remains ambiguous. The CDR3 is 13 residues long. Deletions cut 7 bases from V and 6 bases from J, with 13 bases between.

The chain is built from TRBV20-1 and TRBJ1-6; 8 bases match TRBD1. After removal of 0 bases from V and 10 bases from J, the junction contained 8 bases not matched to a gene. This CDR3 is 15 amino acids long. Germline loops: CDR1 DFQATT, CDR2 SNEGSKA (reference sequence). The chain's CDR3 is CSARDRETGASPLHF. As DNA, the CDR3 is TGCAGTGCTAGAGATAGGGAGACAGGGGCCTCACCCCTCCACTTT.

The V and J genes are TRBV20-1 and TRBJ2-5, with 8 bases lining up with TRBD1. The ends lost 5 bases at V and 11 bases at J; junction bases unmatched: 16. Germline CDR1 is DFQATT and CDR2 is SNEGSKA (reference sequence). The CDR3 contains 14 residues. CDR3 loop: CSAPGQGGYNEQYF. CDR3 DNA sequence: TGCAGTGCTCCTGGACAGGGAGGATACAATGAGCAGTACTTC.

The CDR3 nucleotides read TGTGCCAGCAGCCAAGGAGGGTACAGTACCTACGAGCAGTACTTC. Translated, it gives CASSQGGYSTYEQYF. This chain links TRBV4-2 with TRBJ2-7; maybe TRBD2 (5 bases). The V gene's germline CDR1 is LGHNA and CDR2 YNFKEQ. V was shortened by 1 base and J by 2 bases, with 12 bases between the two germline ends. This CDR3 is built from 15 residues.

This chain links TRBV4-1 with TRBJ1-2; no clear D gene. Germline V gene data show CDR1 as MGHRA and CDR2 as YSYEKL. The CDR3 spans 16 residues. Trimming removed 4 bases at V and 4 bases at J, with 19 bases between. The CDR3: CASSRNPLGGSYGYTF. The CDR3 nucleotides read TGCGCCAGCAGCCGAAACCCCCTGGGAGGGAGCTATGGCTACACCTTC.

The chain employs TRBV20-1 and TRBJ2-1; TRBD2 aligns across 9 bases. This CDR3 contains 16 residues. Losses at the gene ends were 3 bases for V and 2 bases for J; bases not matched to a gene: 8. Germline loops: CDR1 DFQATT, CDR2 SNEGSKA (reference sequence). CDR3 DNA sequence: TGCAGTGCTAGCGGGACTAGCCCCGACACCTACAATGAGCAGTTCTTC. Its protein product is CSASGTSPDTYNEQFF.

The chain carries TRBV29-1 and TRBJ1-2; no clear D gene. Deletions cut 6 bases from V and 3 bases from J, with 11 bases between. The germline V gene encodes CDR1 SQVTM and CDR2 ANQGSEA. CDR3 size: 12 residues. The CDR3 sequence: CSVPTPYYGYTF. CDR3 DNA: TGCAGCGTCCCCACACCTTACTATGGCTACACCTTC.

This clonotype was observed a handful of times. The chain links TRBV4-1 to TRBJ2-7; the match to TRBD1 covers 7 bases. The CDR3 extends over 14 amino acids. Trimming took 4 bases from V and 5 from J; bases not matched to a gene: 8. Germline-derived CDR1 and CDR2 are MGHRA and YSYEKL. In DNA form, the CDR3 reads TGCGCCAGCAGCCCACAGGGGAATAGGAACGAGCAGTACTTC. This gives the protein CASSPQGNRNEQYF.

As to this clonotype: The junction does not match germline at one end; this may be a read error. This chain links TRBV14 with TRBJ1-2, with D uncertain. The germline CDR1 and CDR2 sequences are SGHDN and FVKESK. This CDR3 comprises 15 residues. CDR3 coding DNA: TGTGCCAGCAGCCAAGAGACATCTCCTAACTACGGCTACACCTTC. Its translation is CASSQETSPNYGYTF.

The V call is TRBV29-1, the J call TRBJ2-4; D gene ambiguous. CDR3 size: 14 residues. Trimming left V 6 bases short and J 0 bases short, with 12 bases between. CDR1 and CDR2 (germline): SQVTM, ANQGSEA. The chain's CDR3 is CSVLSPAAKNIQYF. The CDR3 coding sequence is TGCAGCGTGTTATCCCCGGCAGCCAAAAACATTCAGTACTTC. The full variable domain, its missing parts supplied by reference TRBV29-1 and TRBJ2-4, is SAVISQKPSRDICQRGTSLTIQCQVDSQVTMMFWYRQQPGQSLTLIATANQGSEATYESGFVIDKFPISRPNLTFSTLTVSNMSPEDSSIYLCSVLSPAAKNIQYFGAGTRLSVL.

The chain has TRBV18 and TRBJ2-1; D is tentatively TRBD1 or TRBD2 (6 bases each). Germline lookup yields CDR1 KGHSH and CDR2 LQKENI. The CDR3 has 13 amino acids. V was clipped by 5 bases and J by 7 bases, with 12 bases between them. Here the CDR3 reads CASSTGGENEQFF. The DNA of the CDR3 is TGTGCCAGCTCAACCGGGGGCGAGAATGAGCAGTTCTTC.

This clonotype was found a few times. This chain uses TRBV3-1 with TRBJ1-2; D is uncertain. Trimming stripped 4 bases from V and 8 bases from J, with 8 bases between. The CDR3 consists of 11 residues. Germline CDR1 is LGHDT and CDR2 is YNNKEL (reference sequence). The DNA of the CDR3 is TGTGCCAGCAGCCGTGGGAGGGGCTACACCTTC. This codes for CASSRGRGYTF.

The rearrangement joins TRBV7-8 to TRBJ1-6; D is unresolved. The germline V gene encodes CDR1 SGHVS and CDR2 FQNEAQ. Trimming left V 1 base short and J 9 bases short, with 13 bases between. The CDR3 totals 15 residues. The DNA for the CDR3 is TGTGCCAGCAGCTTAGACTCAGTAAACAGTTCACCCCTCCACTTT. Translated: CASSLDSVNSSPLHF. Full variable domain (rest looked up from reference TRBV7-8 and TRBJ1-6): GAGVSQSPRYKVAKRGQDVALRCDPISGHVSLFWYQQALGQGPEFLTYFQNEAQLDKSGLPSDRFFAERPEGSVSTLKIQRTQQEDSAVYLCASSLDSVNSSPLHFGNGTRLTVT.

The V gene is TRBV7-8, the J gene TRBJ2-5; D might be TRBD2 (5 bases). The germline CDR1 and CDR2 sequences are SGHVS and FQNEAQ. This CDR3 is built from 14 residues. The V end lost 1 base, the J end lost 4 bases, and 10 bases lay between the germline ends. The CDR3 protein is CASSLDERVETQYF. CDR3 in DNA: TGTGCCAGCAGCTTAGATGAGAGGGTAGAGACCCAGTACTTC. The full variable domain, rest sourced from reference TRBV7-8 and TRBJ2-5, is GAGVSQSPRYKVAKRGQDVALRCDPISGHVSLFWYQQALGQGPEFLTYFQNEAQLDKSGLPSDRFFAERPEGSVSTLKIQRTQQEDSAVYLCASSLDERVETQYFGPGTRLLVL.

This chain joins TRBV6-1 and TRBJ2-3; D uncertain. Germline V CDR1 and CDR2: MNHNS, SASEGT. V was cut by 5 bases and J by 4 bases, with 19 bases left in between. The CDR3 consists of 16 residues. The CDR3 sequence is CASSPPVGHSPDTQYF. The CDR3 bases are TGTGCCAGCAGTCCTCCAGTGGGCCATAGTCCAGATACGCAGTATTTT.

This clonotype was picked up a small number of times. The chain uses TRBV15 and TRBJ2-3; the D gene is possibly TRBD2 (5 bases). The CDR3 length is 17 residues. Trimming cost V 3 bases and J 1 base, with 17 bases left between them. Germline V gene lookup returns CDR1 LNHNV and CDR2 YYDKDF (reference sequence). The CDR3 protein is CATSRERGRARTDTQYF. Written as DNA, the CDR3 is TGTGCCACCAGCAGGGAACGGGGTAGAGCTCGCACAGATACGCAGTATTTT.

Concerning this clonotype itself: Being one base from a much bigger clone, this may be a read error. The chain uses TRBV9 and TRBJ2-1, with 10 positions matching TRBD2. This CDR3 has 16 amino acids. Germline CDR1 is SGDLS and CDR2 is YYNGEE. CDR3 bases: TGTGCCAACAGCGTAGATGCCCGGCTAGCGGGGGATGAGCAGTTCTTC. This codes for CANSVDARLAGDEQFF.

This chain uses TRBV12-3 or TRBV12-4 with TRBJ2-1, with D perhaps being TRBD1 or TRBD2 (6 bases each). CDR3 length: 15 amino acids. Trimming stripped 8 bases from V and 0 bases from J, with 14 bases between. The CDR3 region has the DNA TGTGCCAGCGAAGGGGGGCTGAGCTCCTACAATGAGCAGTTCTTC. Its protein product is CASEGGLSSYNEQFF.

The J gene is TRBJ2-3, the V gene TRBV5-1; TRBD2 agrees at 11 bases. Germline V gives CDR1 SGHRS, CDR2 YFSETQ. CDR3 length: 16 amino acids. J lost 3 bases, V lost 7 bases, and 10 bases had no gene match. CDR3 sequence: CASASGGLRWTDTQYF. CDR3 nucleotide sequence: TGCGCCAGCGCTAGCGGGGGGCTTAGGTGGACAGATACGCAGTATTTT.

The chain joins TRBV28 to TRBJ1-3; 8 bases align to TRBD1. V was pared by 2 bases and J by 2 bases, with 2 bases of the junction left unmatched. The length of the CDR3 is 15 residues. The germline CDR1 and CDR2 sequences are MDHEN and SYDVKM. The CDR3: CASSLGQGTGNTIYF. CDR3 DNA sequence: TGTGCCAGCAGTTTAGGACAGGGAACTGGAAACACCATATATTTT.